This T cell receptor (beta chain) was recovered during a study of technical replicates of blood from several donors. Clones were read by immunoSEQ multiplex PCR, and TCRdb kept only the in-frame ones, dropping some. The repertoire holds roughly 68,000 clones, with 85% to 95% as singletons. CDR3 size: 17 residues. Losses at the gene ends were 6 bases for V and 15 bases for J; bases not matched to a gene: 21. Germline V gene sequence: CDR1 SGHVS, CDR2 FNYEAQ. The source material was T cells isolated from PBMCs. The sequence was collected from a human donor in good health. The chain combines TRBV7-6 with TRBJ2-4, with 12 positions matching TRBD2. The CDR3 DNA follows: TGTGCCAGCAGTTTGTCCGGAGATCTAGCGGGAGGGGGAGGTCCGTACTTC. This sequence encodes CASSLSGDLAGGGGPYF.